This T cell receptor beta chain comes out of a study of blood T cell repertoires in COVID-19. At the level of the study: Samples representing acute and convalescent COVID-19 were sourced from the United States, Italy and Spain. T cells, B-cell-depleted T cells, or PBMCs supplied cDNA or gDNA.

In its sample, this clone was seen a few times. In the authors' workflow: How many nucleated cells were present was estimated from reference gene primer amplification. The protocol was immunoSEQ multiplex PCR, while the TCRdb copy is restricted to in-frame clones and leaves out a portion. V, J and clone size reflect that table, while D and trimming were determined from the DNA. Of about 68,000 clones in the sample, around 85% were seen once. After removal of 6 bases from V and 0 bases from J, the junction contained 4 bases not matched to a gene. The CDR3 runs to 15 residues. The germline V gene has CDR1 LGHDT and CDR2 YNNKEL (reference sequence).

The receptor comes from a woman aged 55-70 years with acute or convalescent COVID-19. The specimen was peripheral blood. The chain carries TRBV3-1 (or the pseudogene TRBV3-2) and TRBJ2-5; 10 bases map to TRBD2. In DNA, the CDR3 is TGTGCCAGCAGTCATAGCGGGGGGTACCAAGAGACCCAGTACTTC. It codes for CASSHSGGYQETQYF.